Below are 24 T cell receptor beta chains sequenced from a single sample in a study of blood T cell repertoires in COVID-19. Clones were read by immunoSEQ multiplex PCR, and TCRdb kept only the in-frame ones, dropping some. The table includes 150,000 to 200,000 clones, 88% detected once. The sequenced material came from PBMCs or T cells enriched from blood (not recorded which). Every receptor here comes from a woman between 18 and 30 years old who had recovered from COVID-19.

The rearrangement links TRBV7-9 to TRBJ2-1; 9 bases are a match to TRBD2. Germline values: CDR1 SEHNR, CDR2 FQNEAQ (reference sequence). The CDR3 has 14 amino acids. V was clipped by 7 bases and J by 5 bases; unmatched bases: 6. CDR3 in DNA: TGTGCCAGCACGTTGCTAGCGGGAAACAATGAGCAGTTCTTC. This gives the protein CASTLLAGNNEQFF.

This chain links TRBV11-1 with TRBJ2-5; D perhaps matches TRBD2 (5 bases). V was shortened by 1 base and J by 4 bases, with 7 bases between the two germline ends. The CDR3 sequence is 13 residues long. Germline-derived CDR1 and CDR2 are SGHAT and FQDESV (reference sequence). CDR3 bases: TGTGCCAGCAGCTTAGGCGGGCTAGAGACCCAGTACTTC. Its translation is CASSLGGLETQYF.

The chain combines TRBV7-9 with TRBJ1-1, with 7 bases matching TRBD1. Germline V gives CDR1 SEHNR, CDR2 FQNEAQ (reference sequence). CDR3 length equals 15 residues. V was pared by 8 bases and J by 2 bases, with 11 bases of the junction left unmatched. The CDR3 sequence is CASDRAMGGNTEAFF. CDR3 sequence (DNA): TGTGCCAGCGACAGGGCGATGGGTGGTAACACTGAAGCTTTCTTT.

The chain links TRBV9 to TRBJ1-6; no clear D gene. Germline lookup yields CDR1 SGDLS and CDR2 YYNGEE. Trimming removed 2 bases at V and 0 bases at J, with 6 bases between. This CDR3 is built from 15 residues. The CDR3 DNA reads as TGTGCCAGCAGCGTCGGAGACTCCTATAATTCACCCCTCCACTTT. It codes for CASSVGDSYNSPLHF.

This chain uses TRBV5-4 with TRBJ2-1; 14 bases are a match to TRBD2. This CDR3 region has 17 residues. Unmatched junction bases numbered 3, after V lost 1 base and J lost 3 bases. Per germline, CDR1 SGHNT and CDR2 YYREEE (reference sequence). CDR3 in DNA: TGTGCCAGCAGCTTGTTGACTAGCGGGAGGGGCTACAATGAGCAGTTCTTC. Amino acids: CASSLLTSGRGYNEQFF.

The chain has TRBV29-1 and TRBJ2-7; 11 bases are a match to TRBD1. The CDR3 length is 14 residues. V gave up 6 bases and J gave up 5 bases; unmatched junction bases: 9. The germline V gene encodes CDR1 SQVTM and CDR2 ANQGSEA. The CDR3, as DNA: TGCAGCGTCGCTACCGGGACAGGGGGTCACGAGCAGTACTTC. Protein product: CSVATGTGGHEQYF.

The CDR3 DNA reads TGTGCCAGTGCCTGGGGGCTACAGCAGCCCCAGCATTTT. It specifies CASAWGLQQPQHF. The chain joins TRBV27 to TRBJ1-5; the D gene is possibly TRBD1 (6 bases). The ends were cut back, 9 bases at V and 7 bases at J, with 16 bases in the middle. Germline loops: CDR1 MNHEY, CDR2 SMNVEV (reference sequence). The CDR3 loop spans 13 amino acids.

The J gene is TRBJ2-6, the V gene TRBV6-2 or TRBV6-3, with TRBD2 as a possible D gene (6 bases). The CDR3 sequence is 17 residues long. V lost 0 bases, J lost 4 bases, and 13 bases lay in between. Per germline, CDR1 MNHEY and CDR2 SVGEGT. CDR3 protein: CASSYSGLSPGANVLTF. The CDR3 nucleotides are TGTGCCAGCAGTTACTCAGGACTATCCCCCGGGGCCAACGTCCTGACTTTC.

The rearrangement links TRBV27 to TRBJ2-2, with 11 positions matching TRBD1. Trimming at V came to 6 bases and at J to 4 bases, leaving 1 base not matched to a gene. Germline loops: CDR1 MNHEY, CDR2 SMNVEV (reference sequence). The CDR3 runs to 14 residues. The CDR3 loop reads CASRGTGGTGELFF. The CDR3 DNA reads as TGTGCCAGCAGAGGGACAGGGGGCACCGGGGAGCTGTTTTTT.

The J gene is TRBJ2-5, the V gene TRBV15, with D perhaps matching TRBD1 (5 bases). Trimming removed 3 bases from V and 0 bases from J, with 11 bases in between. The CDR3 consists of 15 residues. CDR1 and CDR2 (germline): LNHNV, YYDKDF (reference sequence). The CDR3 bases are TGTGCCACCAGCAGGGTTACGGACAACCAAGAGACCCAGTACTTC. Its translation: CATSRVTDNQETQYF. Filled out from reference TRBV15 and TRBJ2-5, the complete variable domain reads DAMVIQNPRYQVTQFGKPVTLSCSQTLNHNVMYWYQQKSSQAPKLLFHYYDKDFNNEADTPDNFQSRRPNTSFCFLDIRSPGLGDTAMYLCATSRVTDNQETQYFGPGTRLLVL.

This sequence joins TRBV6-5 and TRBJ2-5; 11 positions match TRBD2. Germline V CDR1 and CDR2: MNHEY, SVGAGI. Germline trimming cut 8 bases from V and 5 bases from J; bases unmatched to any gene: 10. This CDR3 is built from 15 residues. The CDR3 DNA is TGTGCCAGCGTGAGATCGACTAGCGGGGCTGAGACCCAGTACTTC. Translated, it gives CASVRSTSGAETQYF.

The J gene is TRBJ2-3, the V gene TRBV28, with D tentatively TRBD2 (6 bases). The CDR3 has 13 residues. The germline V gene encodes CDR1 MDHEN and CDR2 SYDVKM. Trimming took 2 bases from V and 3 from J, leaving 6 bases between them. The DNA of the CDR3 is TGTGCCAGCAGTTTAGCGGGAACAGATACGCAGTATTTT. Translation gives CASSLAGTDTQYF.

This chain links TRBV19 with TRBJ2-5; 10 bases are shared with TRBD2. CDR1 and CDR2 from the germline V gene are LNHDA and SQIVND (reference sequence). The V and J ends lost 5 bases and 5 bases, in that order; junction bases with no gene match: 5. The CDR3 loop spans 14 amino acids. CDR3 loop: CASSGAGGGETQYF. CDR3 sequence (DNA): TGTGCCAGTAGTGGAGCGGGAGGGGGTGAGACCCAGTACTTC.

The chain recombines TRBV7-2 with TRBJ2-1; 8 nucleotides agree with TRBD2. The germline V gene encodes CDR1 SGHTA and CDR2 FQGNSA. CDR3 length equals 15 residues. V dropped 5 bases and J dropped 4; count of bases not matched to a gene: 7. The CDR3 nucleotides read TGTGCCAGCAGCCCAGGACTAGCTCAGTACAATGAGCAGTTCTTC. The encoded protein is CASSPGLAQYNEQFF.

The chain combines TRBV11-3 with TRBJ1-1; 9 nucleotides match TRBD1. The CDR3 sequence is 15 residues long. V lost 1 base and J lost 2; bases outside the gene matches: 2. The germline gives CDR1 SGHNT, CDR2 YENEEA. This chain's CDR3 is CASSLGQGGNTEAFF. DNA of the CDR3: TGTGCCAGCAGCTTAGGACAGGGGGGAAACACTGAAGCTTTCTTT.

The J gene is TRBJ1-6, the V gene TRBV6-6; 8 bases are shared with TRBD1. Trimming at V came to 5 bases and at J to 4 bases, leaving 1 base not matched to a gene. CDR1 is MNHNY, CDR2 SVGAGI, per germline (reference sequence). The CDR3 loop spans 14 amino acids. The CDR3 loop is CASSRQGYNSPLHF. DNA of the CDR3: TGTGCCAGCAGTCGACAGGGGTATAATTCACCCCTCCACTTT.

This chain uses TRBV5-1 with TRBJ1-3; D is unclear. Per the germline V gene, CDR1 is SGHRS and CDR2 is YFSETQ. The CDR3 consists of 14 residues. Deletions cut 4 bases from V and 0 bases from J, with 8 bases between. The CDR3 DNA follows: TGCGCCAGCAGCCGCACGGGCTCTGGAAACACCATATATTTT. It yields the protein CASSRTGSGNTIYF.

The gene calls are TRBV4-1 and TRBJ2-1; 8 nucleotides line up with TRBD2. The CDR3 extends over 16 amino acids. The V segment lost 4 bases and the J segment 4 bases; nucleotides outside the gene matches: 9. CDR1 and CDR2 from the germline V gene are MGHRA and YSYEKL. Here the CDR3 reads CASSPSGSGGYNEQFF. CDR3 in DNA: TGCGCCAGCAGCCCCTCCGGCAGCGGGGGTTACAATGAGCAGTTCTTC.

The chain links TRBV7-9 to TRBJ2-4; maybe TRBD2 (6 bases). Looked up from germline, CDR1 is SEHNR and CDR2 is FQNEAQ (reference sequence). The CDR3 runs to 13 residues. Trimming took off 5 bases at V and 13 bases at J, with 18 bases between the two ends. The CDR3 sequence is CASSPSGGGSQYF. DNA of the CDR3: TGTGCCAGCAGCCCTTCCGGTGGGGGGAGCCAGTACTTC.

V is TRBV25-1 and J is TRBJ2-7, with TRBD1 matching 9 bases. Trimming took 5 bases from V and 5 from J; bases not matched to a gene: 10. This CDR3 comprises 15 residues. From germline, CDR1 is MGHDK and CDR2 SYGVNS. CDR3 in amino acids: CASSTAGTGNHEQYF. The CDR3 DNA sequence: TGTGCCAGCAGTACCGCCGGGACAGGGAACCACGAGCAGTACTTC.

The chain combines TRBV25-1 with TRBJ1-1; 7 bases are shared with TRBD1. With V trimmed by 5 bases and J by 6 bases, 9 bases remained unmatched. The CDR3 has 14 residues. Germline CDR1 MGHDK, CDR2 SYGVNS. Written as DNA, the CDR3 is TGTGCCAGCAGTTCACCAGACAGGGCCTCTGAAGCTTTCTTT. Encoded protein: CASSSPDRASEAFF.

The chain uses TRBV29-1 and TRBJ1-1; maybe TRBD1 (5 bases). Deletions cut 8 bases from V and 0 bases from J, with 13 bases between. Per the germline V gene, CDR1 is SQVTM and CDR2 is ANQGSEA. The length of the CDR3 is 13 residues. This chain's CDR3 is CSIWTSMNTEAFF. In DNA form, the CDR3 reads TGCAGCATATGGACATCCATGAACACTGAAGCTTTCTTT. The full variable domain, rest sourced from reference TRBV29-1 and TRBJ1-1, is SAVISQKPSRDICQRGTSLTIQCQVDSQVTMMFWYRQQPGQSLTLIATANQGSEATYESGFVIDKFPISRPNLTFSTLTVSNMSPEDSSIYLCSIWTSMNTEAFFGQGTRLTVV.

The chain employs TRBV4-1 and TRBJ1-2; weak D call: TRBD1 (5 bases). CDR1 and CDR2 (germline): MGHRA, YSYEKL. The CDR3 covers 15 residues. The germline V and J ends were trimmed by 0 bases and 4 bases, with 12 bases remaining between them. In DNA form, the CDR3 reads TGCGCCAGCAGCCAAGAAAACAGGCCCATCTATGGCTACACCTTC. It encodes CASSQENRPIYGYTF.

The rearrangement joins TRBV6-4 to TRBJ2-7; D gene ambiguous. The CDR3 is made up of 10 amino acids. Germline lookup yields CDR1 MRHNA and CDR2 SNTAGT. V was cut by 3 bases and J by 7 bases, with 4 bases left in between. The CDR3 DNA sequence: TGTGCCAGCAGTGAACAAGAGCAGTACTTC. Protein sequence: CASSEQEQYF.